This T cell receptor beta chain is drawn from a study of blood T cell repertoires in COVID-19. Study information: Acute and convalescent COVID-19 specimens originated in the United States, Italy and Spain. T cells, B-cell-depleted T cells, or PBMCs provided the cDNA or gDNA that served as material.

V was clipped by 8 bases and J by 11 bases; unmatched bases: 11. Germline CDR1 is MNHEY and CDR2 is SVGAGI. CDR3 length: 14 residues. In the authors' workflow: It was from reference gene primer amplification that nucleated cell counts were estimated. Assay: immunoSEQ multiplex PCR; the TCRdb copy retains only in-frame clones and omits some. The V and J calls and clone size come from that table; D and trimming were worked out from the DNA. The sample contains about 24,000 clones, 73% of which appear only once. This chain uses TRBV6-5 with TRBJ2-6; 8 nucleotides line up with TRBD1. This receptor was taken from a human donor in a cohort sampled during active or convalescent COVID-19. The sequencing input was peripheral blood. The DNA for the CDR3 is TGTGCCAGCCGACCGGGACAGGCTTCGCACGTCCTGACTTTC. This codes for CASRPGQASHVLTF.